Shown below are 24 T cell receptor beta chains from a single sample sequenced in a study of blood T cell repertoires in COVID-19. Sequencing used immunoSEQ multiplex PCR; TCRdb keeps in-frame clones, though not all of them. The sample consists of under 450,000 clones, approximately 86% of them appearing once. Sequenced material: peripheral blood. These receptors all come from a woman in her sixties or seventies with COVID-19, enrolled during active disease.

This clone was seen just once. CDR3 sequence (DNA): TGTGCCACCAGTGATTTCGAGGATGTTAAATTCTTC. Protein product: CATSDFEDVKFF. The V gene is TRBV24-1, the J gene TRBJ2-1; D uncertain. CDR1 is KGHDR, CDR2 SFDVKD, per germline. Trimming took off 1 base at V and 16 bases at J, with 13 bases between the two ends. This CDR3 is 12 amino acids long.

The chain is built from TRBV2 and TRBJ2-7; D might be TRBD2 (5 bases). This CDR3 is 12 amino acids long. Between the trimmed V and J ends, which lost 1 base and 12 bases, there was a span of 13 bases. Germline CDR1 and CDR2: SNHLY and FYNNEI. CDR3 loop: CASSEVRGGRYF. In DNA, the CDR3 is TGTGCCAGCAGTGAAGTAAGAGGAGGACGGTACTTC.

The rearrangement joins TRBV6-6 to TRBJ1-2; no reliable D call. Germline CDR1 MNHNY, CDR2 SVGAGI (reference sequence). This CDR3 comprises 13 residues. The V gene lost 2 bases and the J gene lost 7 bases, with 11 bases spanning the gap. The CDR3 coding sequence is TGTGCCAGCAGTTACATTGAGGGTGGTGGCTACACCTTC. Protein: CASSYIEGGGYTF.

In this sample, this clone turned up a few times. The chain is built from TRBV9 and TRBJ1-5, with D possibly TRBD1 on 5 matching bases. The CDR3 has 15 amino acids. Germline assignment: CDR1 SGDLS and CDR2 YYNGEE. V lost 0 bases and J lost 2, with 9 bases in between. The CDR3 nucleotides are TGTGCCAGCAGCGTAGGGCAAGGGGGCAATCAGCCCCAGCATTTT. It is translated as CASSVGQGGNQPQHF. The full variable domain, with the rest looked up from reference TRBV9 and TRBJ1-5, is DSGVTQTPKHLITATGQRVTLRCSPRSGDLSVYWYQQSLDQGLQFLIQYYNGEERAKGNILERFSAQQFPDLHSELNLSSLELGDSALYFCASSVGQGGNQPQHFGDGTRLSIL.

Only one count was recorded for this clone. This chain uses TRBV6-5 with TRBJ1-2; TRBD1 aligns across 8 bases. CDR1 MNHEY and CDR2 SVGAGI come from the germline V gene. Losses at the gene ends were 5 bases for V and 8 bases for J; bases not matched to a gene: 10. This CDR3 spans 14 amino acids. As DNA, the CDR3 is TGTGCCAGCAGTAAATCAGGGGGCGCTTGGGGCTACACCTTC. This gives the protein CASSKSGGAWGYTF.

CDR3 sequence: CASSEVLSGYEQYF. Here the CDR3 DNA reads TGTGCCAGCAGTGAAGTTTTATCGGGCTACGAGCAGTACTTC. The chain employs TRBV6-1 and TRBJ2-7; no reliable D call. CDR3 length: 14 amino acids. CDR1 and CDR2 (germline): MNHNS, SASEGT. V lost 1 base and J 3 bases, leaving 10 bases between the germline ends.

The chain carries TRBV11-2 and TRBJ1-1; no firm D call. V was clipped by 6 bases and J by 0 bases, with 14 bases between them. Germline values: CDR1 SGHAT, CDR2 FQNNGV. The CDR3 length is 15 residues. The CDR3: CASRVTRRVNTEAFF. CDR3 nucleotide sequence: TGTGCCAGCAGGGTTACTAGACGGGTGAACACTGAAGCTTTCTTT.

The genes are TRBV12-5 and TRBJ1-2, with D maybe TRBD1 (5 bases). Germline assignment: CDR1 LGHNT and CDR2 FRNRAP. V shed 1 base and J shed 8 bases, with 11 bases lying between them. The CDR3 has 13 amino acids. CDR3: CASGLALGLGYTF. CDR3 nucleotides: TGTGCTAGTGGTTTGGCCCTGGGGCTAGGCTACACCTTC. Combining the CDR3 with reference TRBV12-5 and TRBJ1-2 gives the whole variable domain DARVTQTPRHKVTEMGQEVTMRCQPILGHNTVFWYRQTMMQGLELLAYFRNRAPLDDSGMPKDRFSAEMPDATLATLKIQPSEPRDSAVYFCASGLALGLGYTFGSGTRLTVV.

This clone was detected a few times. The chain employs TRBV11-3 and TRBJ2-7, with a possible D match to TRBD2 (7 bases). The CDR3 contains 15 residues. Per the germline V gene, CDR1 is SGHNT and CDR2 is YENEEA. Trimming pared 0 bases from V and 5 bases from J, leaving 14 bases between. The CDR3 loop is CASSLEQGGLNEQYF. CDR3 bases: TGTGCCAGCAGCTTAGAACAGGGAGGGCTAAACGAGCAGTACTTC. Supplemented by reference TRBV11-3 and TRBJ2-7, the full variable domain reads EAGVVQSPRYKIIEKKQPVAFWCNPISGHNTLYWYLQNLGQGPELLIRYENEEAVDDSQLPKDRFSAERLKGVDSTLKIQPAELGDSAVYLCASSLEQGGLNEQYFGPGTRLTVT.

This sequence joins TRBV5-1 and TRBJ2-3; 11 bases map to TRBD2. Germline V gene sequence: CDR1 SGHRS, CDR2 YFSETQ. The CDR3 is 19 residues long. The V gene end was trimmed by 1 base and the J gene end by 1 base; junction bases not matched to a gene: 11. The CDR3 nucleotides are TGCGCCAGCAGCTTGTGGGCTAGCGGGGGGCCGGGGGGCACAGATACGCAGTATTTT. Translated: CASSLWASGGPGGTDTQYF. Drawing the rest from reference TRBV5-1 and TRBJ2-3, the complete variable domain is KAGVTQTPRYLIKTRGQQVTLSCSPISGHRSVSWYQQTPGQGLQFLFEYFSETQRNKGNFPGRFSGRQFSNSRSEMNVSTLELGDSALYLCASSLWASGGPGGTDTQYFGPGTRLTVL.

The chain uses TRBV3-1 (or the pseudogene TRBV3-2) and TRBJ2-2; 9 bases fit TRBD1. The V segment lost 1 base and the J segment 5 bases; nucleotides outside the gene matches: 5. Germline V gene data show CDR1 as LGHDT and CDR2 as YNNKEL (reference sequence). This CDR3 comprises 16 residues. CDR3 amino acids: CASSQAPGQGTGELFF. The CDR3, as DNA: TGTGCCAGCAGCCAAGCTCCGGGACAGGGAACCGGGGAGCTGTTTTTT.

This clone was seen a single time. CDR3 residues: CASSLLPRGSSTDTQYF. The CDR3 bases are TGTGCCAGCAGCTTATTACCCCGGGGTTCTAGCACAGATACGCAGTATTTT. The chain recombines TRBV7-3 with TRBJ2-3; possible D gene TRBD2, 5 bases. The CDR3 is 17 amino acids. Trimming stripped 2 bases from V and 0 bases from J, with 15 bases between. Germline CDR1 is SGHTA and CDR2 is FQGTGA.

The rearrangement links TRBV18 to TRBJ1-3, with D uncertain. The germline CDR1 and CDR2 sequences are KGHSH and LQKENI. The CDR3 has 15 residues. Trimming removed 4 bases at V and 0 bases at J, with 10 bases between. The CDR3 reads CASSLDSFSGNTIYF. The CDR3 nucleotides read TGTGCCAGCTCACTTGACTCATTCTCTGGAAACACCATATATTTT.

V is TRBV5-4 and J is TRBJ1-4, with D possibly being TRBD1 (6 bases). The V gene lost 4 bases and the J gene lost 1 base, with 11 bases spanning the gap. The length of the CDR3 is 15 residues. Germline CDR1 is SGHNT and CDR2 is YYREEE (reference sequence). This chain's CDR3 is CASSILGGTNEKLFF. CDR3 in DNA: TGTGCCAGCAGCATTTTAGGGGGAACTAATGAAAAACTGTTTTTT.

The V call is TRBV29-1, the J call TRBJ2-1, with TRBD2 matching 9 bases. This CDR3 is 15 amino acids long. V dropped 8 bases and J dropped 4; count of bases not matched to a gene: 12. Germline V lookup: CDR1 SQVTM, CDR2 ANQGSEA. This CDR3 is CSTRAASGVYNEQFF. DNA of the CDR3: TGCAGCACCCGGGCAGCTAGCGGGGTATACAATGAGCAGTTCTTC.

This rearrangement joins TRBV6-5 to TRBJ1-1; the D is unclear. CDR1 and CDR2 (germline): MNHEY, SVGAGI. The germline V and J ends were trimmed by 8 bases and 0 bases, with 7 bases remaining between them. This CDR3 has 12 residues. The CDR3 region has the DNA TGTGCCAGCGTACAACTGAACACTGAAGCTTTCTTT. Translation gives CASVQLNTEAFF.

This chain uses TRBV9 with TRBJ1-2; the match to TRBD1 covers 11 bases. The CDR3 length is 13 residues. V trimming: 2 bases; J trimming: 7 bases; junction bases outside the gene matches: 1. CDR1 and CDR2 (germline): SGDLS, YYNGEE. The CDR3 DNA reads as TGTGCCAGCAGCGTGGGGACAGGGGGTGGCTACACCTTC. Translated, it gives CASSVGTGGGYTF.

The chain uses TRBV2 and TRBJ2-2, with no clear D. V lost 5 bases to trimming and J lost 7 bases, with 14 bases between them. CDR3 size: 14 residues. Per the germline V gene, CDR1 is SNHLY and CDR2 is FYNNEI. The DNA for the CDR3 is TGTGCCAGCAGTCGAACCGGGTCGGTCGGGGAGCTGTTTTTT. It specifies CASSRTGSVGELFF.

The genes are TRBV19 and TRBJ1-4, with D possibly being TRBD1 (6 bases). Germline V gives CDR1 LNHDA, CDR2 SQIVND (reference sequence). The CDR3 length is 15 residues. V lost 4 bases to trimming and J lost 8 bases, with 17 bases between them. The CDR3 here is CASSSIQGVGEKLFF. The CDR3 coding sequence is TGTGCCAGTAGTAGTATACAGGGAGTAGGGGAAAAACTGTTTTTT.

The CDR3 loop is CASSLNSGAGYEQYF. CDR3 nucleotides: TGTGCCAGCAGCCTAAACTCAGGGGCGGGCTACGAGCAGTACTTC. The chain combines TRBV11-3 with TRBJ2-7; D might be TRBD1 (6 bases). The CDR3 runs 15 residues. Trimming took off 5 bases at V and 3 bases at J, with 17 bases between the two ends. The germline CDR1 and CDR2 sequences are SGHNT and YENEEA.

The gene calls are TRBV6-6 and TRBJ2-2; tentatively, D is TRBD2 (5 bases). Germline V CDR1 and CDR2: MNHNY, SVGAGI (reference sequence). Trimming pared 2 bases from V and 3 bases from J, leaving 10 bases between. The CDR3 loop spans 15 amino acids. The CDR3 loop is CASSYLREYTGELFF. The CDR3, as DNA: TGTGCCAGCAGTTACCTTAGGGAGTACACCGGGGAGCTGTTTTTT.

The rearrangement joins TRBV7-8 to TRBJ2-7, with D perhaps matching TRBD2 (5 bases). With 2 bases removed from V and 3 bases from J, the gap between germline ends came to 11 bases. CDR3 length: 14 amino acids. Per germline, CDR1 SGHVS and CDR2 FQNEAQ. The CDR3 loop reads CASSLTRRVYEQYF. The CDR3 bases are TGTGCCAGCAGCTTAACTAGGCGAGTCTACGAGCAGTACTTC.

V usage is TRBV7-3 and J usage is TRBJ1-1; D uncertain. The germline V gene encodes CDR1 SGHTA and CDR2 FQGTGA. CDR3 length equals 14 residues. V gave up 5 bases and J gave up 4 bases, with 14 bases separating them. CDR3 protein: CASSLQPYSTEAFF. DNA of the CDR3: TGTGCCAGCAGCCTACAGCCTTACAGCACTGAAGCTTTCTTT.

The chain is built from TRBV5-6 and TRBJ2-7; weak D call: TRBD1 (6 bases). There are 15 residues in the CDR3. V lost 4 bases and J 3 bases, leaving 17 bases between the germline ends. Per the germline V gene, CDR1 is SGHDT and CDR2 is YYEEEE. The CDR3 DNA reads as TGTGCCAGCAGCGACGAGAGGACAGTGAACTACGAGCAGTACTTC. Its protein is CASSDERTVNYEQYF.